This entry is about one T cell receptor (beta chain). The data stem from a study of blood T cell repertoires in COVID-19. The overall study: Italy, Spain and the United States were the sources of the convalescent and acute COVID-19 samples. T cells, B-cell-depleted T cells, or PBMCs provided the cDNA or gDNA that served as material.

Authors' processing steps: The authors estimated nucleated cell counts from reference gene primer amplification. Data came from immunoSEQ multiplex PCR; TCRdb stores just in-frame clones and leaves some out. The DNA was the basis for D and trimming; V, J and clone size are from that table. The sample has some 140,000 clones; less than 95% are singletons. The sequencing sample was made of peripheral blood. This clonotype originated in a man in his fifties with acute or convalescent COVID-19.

CDR3 protein: CASSGPGTVSGNTIYF. DNA for the CDR3: TGTGCCAGCAGTGGACCCGGGACAGTCTCTGGAAACACCATATATTTT. The V and J genes are TRBV6-2 or TRBV6-3 and TRBJ1-3; the match to TRBD1 covers 7 bases. V lost 5 bases, J lost 0 bases, and 7 bases stayed unmatched. The CDR3 runs to 16 residues. From germline, CDR1 is MNHEY and CDR2 SVGEGT.